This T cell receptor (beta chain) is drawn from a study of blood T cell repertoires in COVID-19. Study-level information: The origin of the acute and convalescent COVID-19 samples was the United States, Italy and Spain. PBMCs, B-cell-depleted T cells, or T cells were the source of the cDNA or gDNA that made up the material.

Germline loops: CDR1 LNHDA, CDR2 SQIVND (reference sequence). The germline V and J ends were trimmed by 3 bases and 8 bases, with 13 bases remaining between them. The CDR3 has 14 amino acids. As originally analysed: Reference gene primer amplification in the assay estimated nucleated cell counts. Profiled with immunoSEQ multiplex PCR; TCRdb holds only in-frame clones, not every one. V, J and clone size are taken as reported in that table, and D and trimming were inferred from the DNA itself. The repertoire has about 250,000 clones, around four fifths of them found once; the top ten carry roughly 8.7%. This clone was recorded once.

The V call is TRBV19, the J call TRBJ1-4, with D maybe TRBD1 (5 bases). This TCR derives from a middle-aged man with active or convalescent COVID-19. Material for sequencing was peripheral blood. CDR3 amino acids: CASSMVQGGEKLFF. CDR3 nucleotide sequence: TGTGCCAGTAGTATGGTCCAGGGAGGCGAAAAACTGTTTTTT.